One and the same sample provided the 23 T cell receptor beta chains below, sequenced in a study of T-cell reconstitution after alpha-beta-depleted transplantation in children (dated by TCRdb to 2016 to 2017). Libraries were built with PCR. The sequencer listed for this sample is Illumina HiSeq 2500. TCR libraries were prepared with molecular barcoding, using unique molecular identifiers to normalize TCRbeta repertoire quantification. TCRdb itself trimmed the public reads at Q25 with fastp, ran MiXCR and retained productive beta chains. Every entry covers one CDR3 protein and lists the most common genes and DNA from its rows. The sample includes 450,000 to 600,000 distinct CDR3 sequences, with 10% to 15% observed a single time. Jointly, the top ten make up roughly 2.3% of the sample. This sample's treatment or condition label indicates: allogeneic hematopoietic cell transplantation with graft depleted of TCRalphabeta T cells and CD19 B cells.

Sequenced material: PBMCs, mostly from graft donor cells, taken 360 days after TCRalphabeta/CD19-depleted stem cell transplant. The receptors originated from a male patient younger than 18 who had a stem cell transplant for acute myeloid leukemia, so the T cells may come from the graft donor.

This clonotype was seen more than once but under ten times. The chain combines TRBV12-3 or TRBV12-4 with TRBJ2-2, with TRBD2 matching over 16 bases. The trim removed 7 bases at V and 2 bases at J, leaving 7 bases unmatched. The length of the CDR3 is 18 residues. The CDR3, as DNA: TGTGCCAGCACCTCGGGGACTAGCGGGAGGGGAAACACCGGGGAGCTGTTTTTT. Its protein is CASTSGTSGRGNTGELFF.

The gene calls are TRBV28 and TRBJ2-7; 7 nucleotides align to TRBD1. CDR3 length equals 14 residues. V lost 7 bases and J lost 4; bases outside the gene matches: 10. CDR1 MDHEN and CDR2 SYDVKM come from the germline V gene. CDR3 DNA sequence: TGTGCCAGCACCGTTACGACAGGGTTGTACGAGCAGTACTTC. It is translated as CASTVTTGLYEQYF.

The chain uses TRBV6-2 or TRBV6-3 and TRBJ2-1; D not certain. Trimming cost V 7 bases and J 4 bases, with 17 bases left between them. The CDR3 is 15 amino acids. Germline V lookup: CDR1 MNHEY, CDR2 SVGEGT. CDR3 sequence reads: CASTVNGRLYNEQFF. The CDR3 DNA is TGTGCCAGCACTGTGAACGGACGGCTATACAATGAGCAGTTCTTC.

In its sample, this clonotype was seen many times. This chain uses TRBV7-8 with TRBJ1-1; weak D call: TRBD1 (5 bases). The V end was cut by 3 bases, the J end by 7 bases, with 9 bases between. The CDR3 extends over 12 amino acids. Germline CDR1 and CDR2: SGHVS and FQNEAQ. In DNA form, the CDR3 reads TGTGCCAGCAGCTTGCTGGGGCGTGAAGCTTTCTTT. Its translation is CASSLLGREAFF.

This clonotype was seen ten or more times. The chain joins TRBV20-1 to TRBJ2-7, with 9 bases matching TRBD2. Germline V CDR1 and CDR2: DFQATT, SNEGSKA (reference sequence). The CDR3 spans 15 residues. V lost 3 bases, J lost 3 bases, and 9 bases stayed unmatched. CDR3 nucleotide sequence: TGCAGTGCTAGTCGTCCTAGCGGGAAAGGCTACGAGCAGTACTTC. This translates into CSASRPSGKGYEQYF.

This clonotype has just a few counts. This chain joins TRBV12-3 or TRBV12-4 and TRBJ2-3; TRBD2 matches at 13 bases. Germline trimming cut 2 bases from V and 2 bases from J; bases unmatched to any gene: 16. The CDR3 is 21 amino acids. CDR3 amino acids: CASSLRLLAGGPLTPTDTQYF. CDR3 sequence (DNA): TGTGCCAGCAGTTTAAGGTTACTAGCGGGAGGGCCACTTACGCCCACAGATACGCAGTATTTT.

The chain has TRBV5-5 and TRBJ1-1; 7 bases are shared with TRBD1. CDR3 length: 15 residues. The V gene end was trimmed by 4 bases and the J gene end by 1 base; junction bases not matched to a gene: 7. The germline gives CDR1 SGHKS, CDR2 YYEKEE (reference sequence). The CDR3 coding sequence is TGTGCCAGCAGCATACAGGGGTCTTGGAACACTGAAGCTTTCTTT. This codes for CASSIQGSWNTEAFF.

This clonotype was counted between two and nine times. CDR3 nucleotide sequence: TGTGCCAGCAGCAAAGCGGAGTTAGGGGGGAACACTGAAGCTTTCTTT. Amino acids: CASSKAELGGNTEAFF. The rearrangement uses TRBV21-1 and TRBJ1-1; TRBD1, the table's D call, was not compared with the DNA. TRBV21-1 is described as a pseudogene. The CDR3 is made up of 16 amino acids.

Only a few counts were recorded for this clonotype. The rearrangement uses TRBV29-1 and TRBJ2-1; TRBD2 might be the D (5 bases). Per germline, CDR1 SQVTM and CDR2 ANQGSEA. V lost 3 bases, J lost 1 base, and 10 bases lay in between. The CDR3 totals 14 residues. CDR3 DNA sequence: TGCAGCGTTGAGTGGCGGGCATCCTACAATGAGCAGTTCTTC. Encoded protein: CSVEWRASYNEQFF.

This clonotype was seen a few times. This CDR3 is CASSLNPGSYNEQFF. The CDR3 DNA is TGTGCCAGCAGCTTAAACCCTGGCTCCTACAATGAGCAGTTCTTC. The chain uses TRBV7-2 and TRBJ2-1; no firm D call. Germline V lookup: CDR1 SGHTA, CDR2 FQGNSA. This CDR3 has 15 amino acids. With 2 bases removed from V and 0 bases from J, the gap between germline ends came to 8 bases.

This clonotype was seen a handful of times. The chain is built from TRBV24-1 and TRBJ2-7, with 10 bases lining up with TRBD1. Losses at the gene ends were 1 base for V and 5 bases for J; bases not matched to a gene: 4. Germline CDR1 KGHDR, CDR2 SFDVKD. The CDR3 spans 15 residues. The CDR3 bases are TGTGCCACCAGTGATTTCGGGACAGGGGACCACGAGCAGTACTTC. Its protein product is CATSDFGTGDHEQYF.

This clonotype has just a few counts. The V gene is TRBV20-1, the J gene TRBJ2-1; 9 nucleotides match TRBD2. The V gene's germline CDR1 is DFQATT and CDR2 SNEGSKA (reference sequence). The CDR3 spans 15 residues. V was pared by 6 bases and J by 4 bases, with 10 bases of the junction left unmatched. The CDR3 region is CSADHFSGSYNEQFF. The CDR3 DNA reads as TGCAGTGCGGATCATTTTAGCGGGAGTTACAATGAGCAGTTCTTC.

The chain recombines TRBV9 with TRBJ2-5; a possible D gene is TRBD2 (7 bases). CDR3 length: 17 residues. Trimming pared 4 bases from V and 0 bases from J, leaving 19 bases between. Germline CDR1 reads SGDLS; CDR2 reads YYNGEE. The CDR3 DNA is TGTGCCAGCAGCCTAAGGGGGACTACTTGGTACCAAGAGACCCAGTACTTC. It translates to CASSLRGTTWYQETQYF.

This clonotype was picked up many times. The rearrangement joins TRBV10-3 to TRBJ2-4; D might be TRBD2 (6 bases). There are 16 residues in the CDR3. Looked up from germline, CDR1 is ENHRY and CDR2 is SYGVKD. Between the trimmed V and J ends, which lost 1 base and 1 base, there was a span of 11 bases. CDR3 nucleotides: TGTGCCATCAGTGAGTTTAGCGGTCCGGCCAAAAACATTCAGTACTTC. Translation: CAISEFSGPAKNIQYF.

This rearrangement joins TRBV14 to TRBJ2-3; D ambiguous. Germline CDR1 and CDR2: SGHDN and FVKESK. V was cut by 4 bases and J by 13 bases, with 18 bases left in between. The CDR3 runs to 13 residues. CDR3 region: CASSPYRATREYF. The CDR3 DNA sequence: TGTGCCAGCAGCCCATACCGGGCCACTCGGGAGTATTTT.

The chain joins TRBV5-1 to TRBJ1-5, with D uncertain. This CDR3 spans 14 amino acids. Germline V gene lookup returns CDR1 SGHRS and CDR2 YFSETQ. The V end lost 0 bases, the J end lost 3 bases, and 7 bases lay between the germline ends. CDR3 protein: CASSLGHPNQPQHF. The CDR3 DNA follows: TGCGCCAGCAGCTTGGGACACCCCAATCAGCCCCAGCATTTT.

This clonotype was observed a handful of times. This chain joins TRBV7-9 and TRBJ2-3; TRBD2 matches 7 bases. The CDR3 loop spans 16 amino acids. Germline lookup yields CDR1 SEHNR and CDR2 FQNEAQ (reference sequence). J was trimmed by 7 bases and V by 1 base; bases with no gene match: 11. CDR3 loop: CASSLGGLVWSNTQYF. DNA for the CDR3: TGTGCCAGCAGCTTAGGTGGACTAGTATGGAGTAATACGCAGTATTTT.

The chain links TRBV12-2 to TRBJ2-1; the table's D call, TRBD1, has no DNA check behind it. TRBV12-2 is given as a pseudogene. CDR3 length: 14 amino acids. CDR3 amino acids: CASRSRWDRGFKFF. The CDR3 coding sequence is TGTGCAAGTCGCTCCCGATGGGACAGGGGGTTCAAGTTCTTC.

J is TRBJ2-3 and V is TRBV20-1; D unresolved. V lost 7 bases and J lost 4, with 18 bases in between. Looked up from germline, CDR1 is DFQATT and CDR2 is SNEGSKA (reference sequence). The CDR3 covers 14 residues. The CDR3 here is CSGQRLSTPDTQYF. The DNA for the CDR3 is TGCAGTGGCCAGCGACTCTCTACCCCAGATACGCAGTATTTT.

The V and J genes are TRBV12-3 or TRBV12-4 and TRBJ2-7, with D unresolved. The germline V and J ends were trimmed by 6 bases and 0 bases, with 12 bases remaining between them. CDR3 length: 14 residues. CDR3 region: CASSLGFSSYEQYF. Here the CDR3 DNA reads TGTGCCAGCAGCCTGGGCTTTTCCTCCTACGAGCAGTACTTC.

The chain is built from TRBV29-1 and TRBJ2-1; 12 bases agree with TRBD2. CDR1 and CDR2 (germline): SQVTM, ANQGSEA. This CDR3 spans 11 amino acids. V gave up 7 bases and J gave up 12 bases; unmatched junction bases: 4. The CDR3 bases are TGCAGCGCTCCGGGACTAGCGGGGCAGTTCTTC. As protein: CSAPGLAGQFF.

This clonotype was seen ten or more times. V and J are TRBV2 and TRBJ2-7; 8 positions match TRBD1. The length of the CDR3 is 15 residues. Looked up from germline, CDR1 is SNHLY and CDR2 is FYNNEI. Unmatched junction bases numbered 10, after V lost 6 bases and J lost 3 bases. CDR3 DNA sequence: TGTGCCAGCAGGGGACCGGACAGGGAATACTACGAGCAGTACTTC. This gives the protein CASRGPDREYYEQYF.

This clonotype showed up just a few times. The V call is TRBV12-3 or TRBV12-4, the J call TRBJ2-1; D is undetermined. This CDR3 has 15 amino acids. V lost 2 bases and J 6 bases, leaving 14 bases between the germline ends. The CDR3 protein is CASSLPYRMANEQFF. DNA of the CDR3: TGTGCCAGCAGTTTACCATATAGGATGGCCAATGAGCAGTTCTTC.